This paragraph reports one TCR beta chain. Its target is unknown. This specimen belongs to a study of shared clonotypes between healthy human individuals. The overall study: A donor's plate count was three for CD4 naive and three for CD4 memory; CD8 naive had two and CD8 memory one. General study results and limits: Generation probabilities of non-shared clonotypes were lower (relative to those shared by all four donors).

Trimming shortened V by 5 bases and J by 7 bases, and 10 bases separated the two germline ends. There are 11 residues in the CDR3. Germline V gives CDR1 DFQATT, CDR2 SNEGSKA (reference sequence). Template for every sorted-subset replicate PCR totaled about 0.2 ug DNA, approximately 30,000 T cell genomes. TCRdb keeps only in-frame clones here, not all; method: immunoSEQ multiplex PCR. The sample consists of over a million clones, approximately 76% of them appearing once. All donors were healthy HIV-negative adults lacking recent acute infections or vaccinations. Sequencing input: memory CD4+ T cells sorted from blood. Documented subset: CD45RA-negative fraction. The rearrangement links TRBV20-1 to TRBJ2-3; the D is unclear. The source is a man between 18 and 35 years old in good health. The CDR3: CSASLGNTQYF. In DNA, the CDR3 is TGCAGTGCTTCCCTGGGGAATACGCAGTATTTT.